These 22 T cell receptor beta chains were sequenced from one sample in a study of T cells in women clearing cervical HPV infection. Method: immunoSEQ multiplex PCR; TCRdb's copy keeps in-frame clones and lacks some. This sample's table has under 30,000 clones. The sample comprised blood buffy coat. All receptors come from a woman between 18 and 75 years old with a cervical HPV16 infection that either progressed to CIN3+ or cleared (not recorded which).

With regard to this clone: The observed sequence ends 3 residues before the CDR3 terminus, with the missing tail filled in from the germline J gene. The chain links TRBV20-1 to TRBJ2-1; a weak D match, TRBD2 (7 bases). The V and J ends lost 0 bases and 2 bases respectively, with 14 bases between them. Germline CDR1 is DFQATT and CDR2 is SNEGSKA (reference sequence). This CDR3 has 16 residues. The CDR3 DNA, read in part, is TGCAGTGCTAGAGAACGCGGGGGCCCAACCTACAATGAG. Translated: CSARERGGPTYNE. Given in full, the CDR3 is CSARERGGPTYNEQFF.

With respect to this clone: The read gets to within 3 residues of the CDR3 end, and the germline J gene fills in the rest. V is TRBV11-2 and J is TRBJ1-1; D unclear. The CDR3 totals 14 residues. From germline, CDR1 is SGHAT and CDR2 FQNNGV. V was pared by 5 bases and J by 1 base, with 11 bases between. CDR3 sequence: CASSPPRGNTEAFF. The sequenced CDR3 bases are TGTGCCAGCAGCCCCCCGCGCGGGAACACTGAA.

In regard to this clone: The junction departs from the called germline gene at one end, perhaps through a read error. Sequencing ends 3 residues short of the CDR3 end; the germline J gene provides the rest. The chain uses TRBV19 and TRBJ2-5; 9 nucleotides match TRBD2. The length of the CDR3 is 14 residues. CDR1 LNHDA and CDR2 SQIVND come from the germline V gene (reference sequence). CDR3 sequence reads: CVSRSSGGGETQYF. The CDR3 DNA, read in part, is TGTGTCAGTAGAAGTAGCGGGGGTGGGGAGACC.

As concerns this clone: The read is 3 residues too short to cover the CDR3 end, so that end is filled in from the germline J gene. This chain links TRBV30 with TRBJ1-2, with 8 bases fitting TRBD1. Trimming at V came to 5 bases and at J to 5 bases, leaving 7 bases not matched to a gene. This CDR3 has 13 residues. Germline assignment: CDR1 GTSNPN and CDR2 SVGIG (reference sequence). CDR3 DNA (partial): TGTGCCTGGCGAACAGGGGGGGAGTATGGC. Translating it yields CAWRTGGEYG. The whole CDR3 sequence reads CAWRTGGEYGYTF.

The chain's CDR3 is CASSDPTTGMNTEAFF. The CDR3 bases that were read are TGTGCCAGCAGTGATCCGACCACAGGGATGAACACTGAA. This chain links TRBV6-1 with TRBJ1-1; weak D call: TRBD1 (6 bases). Read coverage stops 3 residues before the CDR3 terminus; the germline J gene supplies the remainder. V lost 3 bases, J lost 0 bases, and 14 bases lay in between. Germline loops: CDR1 MNHNS, CDR2 SASEGT. The CDR3 length is 16 residues.

CDR3 bases read: TGCAGCGAGGGACTAGCGGAAAATGAG. This gives the protein CSEGLAENE. The CDR3 in full is CSEGLAENEQFF. This chain joins TRBV29-1 and TRBJ2-1, with 11 bases aligning to TRBD2. The missing CDR3 end, 3 residues past where the read stops, is filled in from the germline J gene. Trimming removed 7 bases from V and 7 bases from J; junction bases left unmatched: 3. The CDR3 runs to 12 residues. Germline V gene lookup returns CDR1 SQVTM and CDR2 ANQGSEA.

On this clone itself: Coverage ceases 3 residues before the CDR3 finishes, and the germline J gene fills in the end. The chain is built from TRBV7-9 and TRBJ2-5, with 7 bases lining up with TRBD2. Germline V gene data show CDR1 as SEHNR and CDR2 as FQNEAQ (reference sequence). V dropped 3 bases and J dropped 2; count of bases not matched to a gene: 3. This CDR3 spans 14 amino acids. The sequenced part of the CDR3 DNA is TGTGCCAGCAGCTTCGGGACTAATCAAGAGACC. Its translation: CASSFGTNQET. The CDR3 in its entirety is CASSFGTNQETQYF.

Concerning this clone: Read data end 3 residues before the CDR3 end; the end is taken from the germline J gene. V is TRBV2 and J is TRBJ2-7, with a possible D match to TRBD1 (6 bases). V lost 2 bases, J lost 2 bases, and 13 bases lay in between. CDR1 and CDR2 (germline): SNHLY, FYNNEI. The CDR3 is 15 amino acids. CDR3 sequence: CASSELGHSTYEQYF. CDR3 DNA (partial): TGTGCCAGCAGTGAATTGGGACATTCGACCTACGAG.

A word on this clone: Sequencing ends 3 residues short of the CDR3 end; the germline J gene provides the rest. The chain has TRBV20-1 and TRBJ1-2, with D tentatively TRBD1 (6 bases). The germline gives CDR1 DFQATT, CDR2 SNEGSKA (reference sequence). V dropped 4 bases and J dropped 6 bases, with 9 bases sitting between them. The CDR3 consists of 11 residues. The sequenced part of the CDR3 DNA is TGCAGTGCTACTCCAGGGGATGGC. This encodes CSATPGDG. From start to end, the CDR3 is CSATPGDGYTF.

Worth noting for this clone: Sequencing ends 3 residues short of the CDR3 end; the germline J gene provides the rest. The gene calls are TRBV19 and TRBJ1-1; D possibly corresponds to TRBD1 (6 bases). Germline-derived CDR1 and CDR2 are LNHDA and SQIVND (reference sequence). This CDR3 region has 12 residues. Between the trimmed V and J ends, which lost 8 bases and 1 base, there was a span of 8 bases. The covered CDR3 bases are TGTGCCAGTGGACAGACGAACACTGAA. Translated: CASGQTNTE. In full, the CDR3 reads CASGQTNTEAFF.

On this clone: The CDR3 is cut off 3 residues early in the read; its end comes from the germline J gene. The chain carries TRBV5-4 and TRBJ1-1; perhaps TRBD1 as D (6 bases). The germline V gene encodes CDR1 SGHNT and CDR2 YYREEE (reference sequence). V shed 3 bases and J shed 4 bases, with 13 bases lying between them. There are 14 residues in the CDR3. The CDR3 is CASSSRPGATEAFF. The part of the CDR3 DNA that was read is TGTGCCAGCAGCTCCCGTCCAGGGGCCACTGAA.

As concerns this clone: With the read ending 3 residues before the CDR3 end, the germline J gene is used to fill in that end. The chain is built from TRBV20-1 and TRBJ2-1; possibly TRBD1 for D (6 bases). Trimming removed 1 base from V and 6 bases from J, with 16 bases in between. This CDR3 region has 15 residues. Germline lookup yields CDR1 DFQATT and CDR2 SNEGSKA (reference sequence). The CDR3 sequence is CSARVTGRFINEQFF. The part of the CDR3 DNA that was read is TGCAGTGCTAGAGTTACAGGGCGTTTCATCAATGAG.

As concerns this clone: The CDR3 extends 3 residues past the end of the read, so its final part is completed from the germline J gene. This chain links TRBV5-1 with TRBJ2-3, with D perhaps TRBD1 (5 bases). V gave up 5 bases and J gave up 2 bases, with 18 bases separating them. CDR3 length equals 16 residues. Germline loops: CDR1 SGHRS, CDR2 YFSETQ. CDR3 DNA (partial): TGCGCCAGCAGTCCCCCTGACAGCTCTAACACAGATACG. Translated, it gives CASSPPDSSNTDT. In full, the CDR3 is CASSPPDSSNTDTQYF.

Of note for this clone: The CDR3 end lies 3 residues beyond the end of the read and is filled in from the germline J gene. The gene calls are TRBV7-2 and TRBJ2-5; 9 bases map to TRBD2. The CDR3 consists of 16 residues. The V gene end was trimmed by 0 bases and the J gene end by 2 bases; junction bases not matched to a gene: 4. Per germline, CDR1 SGHTA and CDR2 FQGNSA. The DNA read from the CDR3 is TGTGCCAGCAGCTTAGCGACGAGCGGGGGGCAAGAGACC. Protein product: CASSLATSGGQET. The entire CDR3 sequence reads CASSLATSGGQETQYF.

Worth noting for this clone: The read finishes 3 residues shy of the CDR3 end, and the germline J gene is used to complete it. This rearrangement joins TRBV2 to TRBJ2-7; a possible D gene is TRBD2 (5 bases). V was trimmed by 8 bases and J by 3 bases, leaving 5 bases between them. The CDR3 length is 10 residues. CDR1 and CDR2 from the germline V gene are SNHLY and FYNNEI. The sequenced part of the CDR3 DNA is TGTGCCAGCGAGGGCTACGAG. Its translation is CASEGYE. In full, the CDR3 reads CASEGYEQYF.

Worth noting for this clone: The read terminates 3 residues ahead of where the CDR3 ends, so the germline J gene completes it. This rearrangement joins TRBV5-5 to TRBJ1-1; D is undetermined. V lost 4 bases and J lost 5, with 12 bases in between. CDR1 is SGHKS, CDR2 YYEKEE, per germline (reference sequence). The CDR3 contains 13 residues. The sequenced part of the CDR3 DNA is TGTGCCAGCAGCAACCAGGAAGCAACTGAA. Translation: CASSNQEATE. The whole CDR3 sequence is CASSNQEATEAFF.

As regards this clone: Read sequence stops 3 residues before the CDR3 end, and the germline J gene provides the missing end. The V gene is TRBV7-9, the J gene TRBJ1-1; the match to TRBD1 covers 7 bases. The CDR3 totals 13 residues. The V gene end was trimmed by 4 bases and the J gene end by 1 base; junction bases not matched to a gene: 0. Germline loops: CDR1 SEHNR, CDR2 FQNEAQ (reference sequence). The CDR3 sequence is CASSWTGNTEAFF. The CDR3 DNA, read in part, is TGTGCCAGCAGCTGGACAGGGAACACTGAA.

With regard to this clone: Coverage ceases 3 residues before the CDR3 finishes, and the germline J gene fills in the end. This chain connects TRBV11-2 to TRBJ2-1; 8 positions agree with TRBD2. The CDR3 is made up of 14 amino acids. The V segment lost 1 base and the J segment 7 bases; nucleotides outside the gene matches: 3. Germline lookup yields CDR1 SGHAT and CDR2 FQNNGV. CDR3 DNA, as far as it was read: TGTGCCAGCAGCTTAGCGGGGGGGCCTAATGAG. The encoded protein is CASSLAGGPNE. In full, the CDR3 reads CASSLAGGPNEQFF.

Note on this clone: Read coverage stops 3 residues before the CDR3 terminus; the germline J gene supplies the remainder. V and J are TRBV19 and TRBJ2-6; D possibly corresponds to TRBD1 (6 bases). The CDR3 contains 19 residues. V lost 7 bases, J lost 4 bases, and 26 bases lay in between. Germline CDR1 reads LNHDA; CDR2 reads SQIVND (reference sequence). CDR3 bases read: TGTGCCAGTACCCGAAGGGGGACGGGGCCTCGACCAGGGGCCAACGTC. Encoded protein: CASTRRGTGPRPGANV. In full, the CDR3 reads CASTRRGTGPRPGANVLTF.

Regarding this clone: The read terminates 3 residues ahead of where the CDR3 ends, so the germline J gene completes it. The chain joins TRBV19 to TRBJ2-1; D is possibly TRBD1 (6 bases). Trimming removed 1 base at V and 1 base at J, with 11 bases between. The CDR3 covers 16 residues. Looked up from germline, CDR1 is LNHDA and CDR2 is SQIVND (reference sequence). The sequenced CDR3 bases are TGTGCCAGTAGTATAGTTGGGGGCTCTTCCTACAATGAG. This sequence encodes CASSIVGGSSYNE. The whole CDR3 region reads CASSIVGGSSYNEQFF.

About this clone itself: From the germline J gene comes the end of the CDR3, since the read stops 3 residues before it. The V and J genes are TRBV7-3 and TRBJ2-3; D remains ambiguous. This CDR3 has 11 amino acids. The germline CDR1 and CDR2 sequences are SGHTA and FQGTGA. V lost 9 bases to trimming and J lost 3 bases, with 7 bases between them. The CDR3 DNA, read in part, is TGTGCCAGGCTAGTGACAGATACG. It yields the protein CARLVTDT. In full, the CDR3 is CARLVTDTQYF.

Concerning this clone itself: The read finishes 3 residues shy of the CDR3 end, and the germline J gene is used to complete it. This chain connects TRBV20-1 to TRBJ2-7; D unresolved. The CDR3 sequence is 14 residues long. Trimming took off 0 bases at V and 2 bases at J, with 11 bases between the two ends. Germline lookup yields CDR1 DFQATT and CDR2 SNEGSKA (reference sequence). The CDR3 sequence is CSARDNRVPYEQYF. The CDR3 DNA, read in part, is TGCAGTGCTAGAGATAATAGGGTGCCCTACGAG.